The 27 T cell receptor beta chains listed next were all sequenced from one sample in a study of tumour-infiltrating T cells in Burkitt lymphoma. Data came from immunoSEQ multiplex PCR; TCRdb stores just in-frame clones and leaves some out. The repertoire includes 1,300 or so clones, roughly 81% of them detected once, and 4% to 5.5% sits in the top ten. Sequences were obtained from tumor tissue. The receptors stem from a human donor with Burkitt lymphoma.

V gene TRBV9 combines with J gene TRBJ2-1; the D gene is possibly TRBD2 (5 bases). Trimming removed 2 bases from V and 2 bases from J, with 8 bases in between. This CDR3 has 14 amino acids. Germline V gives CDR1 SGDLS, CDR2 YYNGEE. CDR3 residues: CASSVREAYNEQFF. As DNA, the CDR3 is TGTGCCAGCAGCGTTCGGGAAGCCTACAATGAGCAGTTCTTC.

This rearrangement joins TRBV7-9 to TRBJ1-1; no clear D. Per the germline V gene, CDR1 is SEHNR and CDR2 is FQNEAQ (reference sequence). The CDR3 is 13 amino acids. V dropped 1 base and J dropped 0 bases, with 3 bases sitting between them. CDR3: CASSLEVNTEAFF. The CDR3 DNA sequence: TGTGCCAGCAGCTTAGAGGTGAACACTGAAGCTTTCTTT.

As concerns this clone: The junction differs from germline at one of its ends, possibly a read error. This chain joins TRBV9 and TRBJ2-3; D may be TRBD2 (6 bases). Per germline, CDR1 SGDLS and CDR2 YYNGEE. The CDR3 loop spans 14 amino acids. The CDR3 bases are TGTGCCAGCAGCCTTAGCGGAGGGCCAGATATGCAGTATTTT. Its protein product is CASSLSGGPDMQYF.

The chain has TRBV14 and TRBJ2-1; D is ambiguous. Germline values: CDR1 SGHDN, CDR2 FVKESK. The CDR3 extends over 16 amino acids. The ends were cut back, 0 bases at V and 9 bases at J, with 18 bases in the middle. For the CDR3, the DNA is TGTGCCAGCAGCCAAGATATTGCAGGAGTGAGGAGTGAGCAGTTCTTC. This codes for CASSQDIAGVRSEQFF.

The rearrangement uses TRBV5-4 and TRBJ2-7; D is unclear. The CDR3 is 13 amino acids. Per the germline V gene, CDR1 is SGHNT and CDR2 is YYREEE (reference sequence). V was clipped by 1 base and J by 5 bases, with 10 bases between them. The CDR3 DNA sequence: TGTGCCAGCAGCTTGCCCTCATTTGACGAGCAGTACTTC. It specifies CASSLPSFDEQYF.

The DNA of the CDR3 is TGTGCCAGCTCACCAGCAGGGGCGCCTTCTTTTGGAAACACCATATATTTT. Translating it yields CASSPAGAPSFGNTIYF. This chain uses TRBV18 with TRBJ1-3; tentatively, D is TRBD1 (6 bases). Between the trimmed V and J ends, which lost 2 bases and 3 bases, there was a span of 17 bases. Germline V lookup: CDR1 KGHSH, CDR2 LQKENI. The CDR3 runs to 17 residues.

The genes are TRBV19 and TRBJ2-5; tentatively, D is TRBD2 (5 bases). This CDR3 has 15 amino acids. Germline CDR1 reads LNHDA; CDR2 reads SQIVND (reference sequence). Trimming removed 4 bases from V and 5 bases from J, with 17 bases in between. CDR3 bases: TGTGCCAGTAGTACTACGACCGAAGCGGCGGAGACCCAGTACTTC. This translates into CASSTTTEAAETQYF. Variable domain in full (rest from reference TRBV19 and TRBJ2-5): DGGITQSPKYLFRKEGQNVTLSCEQNLNHDAMYWYRQDPGQGLRLIYYSQIVNDFQKGDIAEGYSVSREKKESFPLTVTSAQKNPTAFYLCASSTTTEAAETQYFGPGTRLLVL.

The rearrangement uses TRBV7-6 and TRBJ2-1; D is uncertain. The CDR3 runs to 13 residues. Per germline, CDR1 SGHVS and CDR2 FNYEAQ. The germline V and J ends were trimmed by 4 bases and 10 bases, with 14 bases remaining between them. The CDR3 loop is CASSSAPVGEQFF. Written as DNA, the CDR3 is TGTGCCAGCAGCTCGGCGCCGGTCGGGGAGCAGTTCTTC.

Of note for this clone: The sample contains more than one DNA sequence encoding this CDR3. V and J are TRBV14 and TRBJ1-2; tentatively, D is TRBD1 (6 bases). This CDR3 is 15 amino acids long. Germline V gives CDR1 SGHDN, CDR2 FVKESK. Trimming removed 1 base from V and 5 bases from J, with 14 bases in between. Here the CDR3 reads CASSQGTASGYGYTF. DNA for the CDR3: TGTGCCAGCAGCCAAGGGACAGCCTCGGGGTATGGCTACACCTTC.

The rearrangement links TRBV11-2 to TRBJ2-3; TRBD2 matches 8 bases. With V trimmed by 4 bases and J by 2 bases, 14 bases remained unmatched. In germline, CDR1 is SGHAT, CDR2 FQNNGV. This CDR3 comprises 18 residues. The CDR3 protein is CASSSAMALAEYTDTQYF. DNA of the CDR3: TGTGCCAGCAGCTCGGCTATGGCACTAGCGGAGTACACAGATACGCAGTATTTT.

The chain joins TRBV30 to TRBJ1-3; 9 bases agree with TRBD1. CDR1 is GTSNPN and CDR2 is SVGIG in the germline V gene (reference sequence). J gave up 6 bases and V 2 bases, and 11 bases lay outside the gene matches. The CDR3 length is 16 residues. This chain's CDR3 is CAWSNLGDRDPNTIYF. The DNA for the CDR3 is TGTGCCTGGAGTAACCTGGGGGACAGGGATCCAAACACCATATATTTT. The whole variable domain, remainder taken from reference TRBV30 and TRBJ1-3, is SQTIHQWPATLVQPVGSPLSLECTVEGTSNPNLYWYRQAAGRGLQLLFYSVGIGQISSEVPQNLSASRPQDRQFILSSKKLLLSDSGFYLCAWSNLGDRDPNTIYFGEGSWLTVV.

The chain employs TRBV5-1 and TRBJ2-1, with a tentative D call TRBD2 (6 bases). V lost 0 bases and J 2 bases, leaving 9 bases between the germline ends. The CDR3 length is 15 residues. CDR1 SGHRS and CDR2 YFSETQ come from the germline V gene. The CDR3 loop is CASSLGRGTYNEQFF. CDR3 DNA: TGCGCCAGCAGCTTGGGGCGGGGTACCTACAATGAGCAGTTCTTC. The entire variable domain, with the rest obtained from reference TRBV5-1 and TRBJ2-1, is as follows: KAGVTQTPRYLIKTRGQQVTLSCSPISGHRSVSWYQQTPGQGLQFLFEYFSETQRNKGNFPGRFSGRQFSNSRSEMNVSTLELGDSALYLCASSLGRGTYNEQFFGPGTRLTVL.

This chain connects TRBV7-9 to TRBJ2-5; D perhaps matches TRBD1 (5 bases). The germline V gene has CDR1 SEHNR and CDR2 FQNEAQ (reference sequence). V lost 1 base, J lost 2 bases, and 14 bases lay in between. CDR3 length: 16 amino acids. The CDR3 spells CASSLGRVGYQETQYF. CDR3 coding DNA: TGTGCCAGCAGCTTAGGCAGGGTTGGGTATCAAGAGACCCAGTACTTC.

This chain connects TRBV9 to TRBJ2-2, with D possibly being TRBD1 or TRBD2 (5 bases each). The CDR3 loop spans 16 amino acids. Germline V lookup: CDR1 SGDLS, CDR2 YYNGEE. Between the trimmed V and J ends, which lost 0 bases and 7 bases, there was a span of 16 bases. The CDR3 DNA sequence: TGTGCCAGCAGCGTAGGGCTAGTGGGGGAGAGCGGGGAGCTGTTTTTT. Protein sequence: CASSVGLVGESGELFF.

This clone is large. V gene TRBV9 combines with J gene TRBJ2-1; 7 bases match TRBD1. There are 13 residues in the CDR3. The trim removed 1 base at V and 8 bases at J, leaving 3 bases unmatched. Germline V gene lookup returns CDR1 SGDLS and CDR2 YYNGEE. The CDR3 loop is CASSVRGGHEQFF. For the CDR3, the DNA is TGTGCCAGCAGCGTAAGAGGGGGCCATGAGCAGTTCTTC. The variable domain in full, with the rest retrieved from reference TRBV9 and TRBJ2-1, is DSGVTQTPKHLITATGQRVTLRCSPRSGDLSVYWYQQSLDQGLQFLIQYYNGEERAKGNILERFSAQQFPDLHSELNLSSLELGDSALYFCASSVRGGHEQFFGPGTRLTVL.

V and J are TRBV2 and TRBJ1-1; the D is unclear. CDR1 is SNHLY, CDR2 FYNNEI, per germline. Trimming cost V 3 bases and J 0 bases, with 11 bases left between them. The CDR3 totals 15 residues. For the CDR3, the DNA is TGTGCCAGCAGTGAGTCCGGATATATGAACACTGAAGCTTTCTTT. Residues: CASSESGYMNTEAFF.

CDR3 protein: CASRTGGGTDTQYF. The CDR3 DNA is TGTGCCAGCCGGACAGGGGGCGGCACAGATACGCAGTATTTT. V gene TRBV25-1 combines with J gene TRBJ2-3; 11 nucleotides align to TRBD1. This CDR3 has 14 residues. The junction had 2 bases not matched to a gene; V was cut back by 8 bases and J by 1 base. Germline V gene sequence: CDR1 MGHDK, CDR2 SYGVNS. The full variable domain, its missing parts supplied by reference TRBV25-1 and TRBJ2-3, is EADIYQTPRYLVIGTGKKITLECSQTMGHDKMYWYQQDPGMELHLIHYSYGVNSTEKGDLSSESTVSRIRTEHFPLTLESARPSHTSQYLCASRTGGGTDTQYFGPGTRLTVL.

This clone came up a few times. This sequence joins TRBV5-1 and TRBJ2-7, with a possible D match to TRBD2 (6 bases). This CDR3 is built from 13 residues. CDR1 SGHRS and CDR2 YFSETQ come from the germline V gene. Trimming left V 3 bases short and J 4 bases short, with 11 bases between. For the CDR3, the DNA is TGCGCCAGCAGCTCCAGTAGCGGTTACGAGCAGTACTTC. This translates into CASSSSSGYEQYF.

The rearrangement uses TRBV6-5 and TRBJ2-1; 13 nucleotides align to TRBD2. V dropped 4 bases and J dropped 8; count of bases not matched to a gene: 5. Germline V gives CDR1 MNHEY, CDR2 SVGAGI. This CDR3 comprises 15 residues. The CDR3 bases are TGTGCCAGCAGTTTACTCGGACTAGCGGGGGATGAGCAGTTCTTC. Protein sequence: CASSLLGLAGDEQFF.

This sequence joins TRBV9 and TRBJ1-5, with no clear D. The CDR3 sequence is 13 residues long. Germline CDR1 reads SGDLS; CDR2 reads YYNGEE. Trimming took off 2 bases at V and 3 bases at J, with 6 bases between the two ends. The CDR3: CASSVFYNQPQHF. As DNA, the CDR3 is TGTGCCAGCAGCGTTTTCTACAATCAGCCCCAGCATTTT.

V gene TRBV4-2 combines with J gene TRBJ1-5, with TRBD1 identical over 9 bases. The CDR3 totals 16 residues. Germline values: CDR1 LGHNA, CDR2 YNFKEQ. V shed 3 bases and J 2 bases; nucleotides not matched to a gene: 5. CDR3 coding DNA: TGTGCCAGCAGCCAGCTCCGGGACAGGGGCAATCAGCCCCAGCATTTT. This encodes CASSQLRDRGNQPQHF.

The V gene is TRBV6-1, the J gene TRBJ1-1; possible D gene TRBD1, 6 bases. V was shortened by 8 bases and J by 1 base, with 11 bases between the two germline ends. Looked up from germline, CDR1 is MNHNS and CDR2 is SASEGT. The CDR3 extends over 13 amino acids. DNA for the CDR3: TGTGCCAGCGGAATACAGGGGAACACTGAAGCTTTCTTT. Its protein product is CASGIQGNTEAFF.

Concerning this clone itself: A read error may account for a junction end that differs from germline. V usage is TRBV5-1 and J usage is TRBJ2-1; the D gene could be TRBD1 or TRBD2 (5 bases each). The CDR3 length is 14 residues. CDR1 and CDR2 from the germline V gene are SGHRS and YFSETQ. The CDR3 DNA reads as TGCGCCAGCAGTTTGGTGGGGGTAGGGGATGAGCAGTTCTTC. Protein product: CASSLVGVGDEQFF.

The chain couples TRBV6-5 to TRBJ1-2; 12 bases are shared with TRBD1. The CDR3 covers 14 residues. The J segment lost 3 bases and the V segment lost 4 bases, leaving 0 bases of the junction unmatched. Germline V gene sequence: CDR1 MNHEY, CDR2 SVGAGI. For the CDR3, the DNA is TGTGCCAGCAGTTGGGACAGGGGGCACTATGGCTACACCTTC. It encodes CASSWDRGHYGYTF.

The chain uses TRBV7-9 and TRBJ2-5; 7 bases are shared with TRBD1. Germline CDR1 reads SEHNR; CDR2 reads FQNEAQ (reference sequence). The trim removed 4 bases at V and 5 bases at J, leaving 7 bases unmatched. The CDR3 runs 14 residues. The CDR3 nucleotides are TGTGCCAGCAGCTCCAGACAGGGAAGGGAGACCCAGTACTTC. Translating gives CASSSRQGRETQYF.

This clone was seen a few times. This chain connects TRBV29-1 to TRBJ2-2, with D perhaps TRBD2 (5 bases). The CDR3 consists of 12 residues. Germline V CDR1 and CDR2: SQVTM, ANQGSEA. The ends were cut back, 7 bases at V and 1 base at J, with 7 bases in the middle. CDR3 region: CSAGMNTGELFF. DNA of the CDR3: TGCAGCGCGGGGATGAACACCGGGGAGCTGTTTTTT.

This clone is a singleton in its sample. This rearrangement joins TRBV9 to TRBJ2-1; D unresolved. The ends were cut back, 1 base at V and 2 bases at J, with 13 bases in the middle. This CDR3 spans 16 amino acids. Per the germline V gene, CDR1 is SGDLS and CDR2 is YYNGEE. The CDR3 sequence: CASSVMPSETYNEQFF. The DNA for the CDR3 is TGTGCCAGCAGCGTAATGCCGAGCGAGACCTACAATGAGCAGTTCTTC.